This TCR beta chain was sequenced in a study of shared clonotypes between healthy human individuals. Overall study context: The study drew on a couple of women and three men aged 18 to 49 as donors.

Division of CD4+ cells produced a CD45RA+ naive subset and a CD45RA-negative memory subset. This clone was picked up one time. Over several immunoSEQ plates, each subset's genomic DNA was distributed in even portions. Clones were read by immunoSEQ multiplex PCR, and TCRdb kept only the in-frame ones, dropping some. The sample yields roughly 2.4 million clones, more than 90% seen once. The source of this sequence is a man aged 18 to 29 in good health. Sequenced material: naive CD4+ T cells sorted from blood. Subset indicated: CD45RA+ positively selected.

CDR3 DNA: TGTGCCAGCAGCGGGAAAGGGGGGACTGAAGCTTTCTTT. Protein: CASSGKGGTEAFF. The J gene is TRBJ1-1, the V gene TRBV5-4, with D possibly being TRBD1 (6 bases). Trimming removed 4 bases at V and 5 bases at J, with 12 bases between. Germline values: CDR1 SGHNT, CDR2 YYREEE (reference sequence). The CDR3 extends over 13 amino acids.